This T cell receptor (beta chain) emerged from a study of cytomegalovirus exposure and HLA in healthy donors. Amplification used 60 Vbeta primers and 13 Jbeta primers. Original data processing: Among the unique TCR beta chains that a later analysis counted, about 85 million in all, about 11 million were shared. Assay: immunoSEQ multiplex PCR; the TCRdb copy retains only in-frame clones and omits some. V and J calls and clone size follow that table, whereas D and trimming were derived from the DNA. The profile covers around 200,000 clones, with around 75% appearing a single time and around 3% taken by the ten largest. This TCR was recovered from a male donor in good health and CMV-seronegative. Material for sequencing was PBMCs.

The CDR3 protein is CASSLTTSGEVSGANVLTF. Here the CDR3 DNA reads TGTGCCAGCAGCTTAACGACTAGCGGGGAGGTTTCTGGGGCCAACGTCCTGACTTTC. The rearrangement links TRBV7-3 to TRBJ2-6; 11 bases align to TRBD2. With 0 bases clipped from V and 1 base from J, the junction kept 5 bases outside the gene matches. Germline CDR1 SGHTA, CDR2 FQGTGA. The CDR3 extends over 19 amino acids.